Listed below are T cell receptor beta chains from one sample, sequenced in a study of cytomegalovirus exposure and HLA in healthy donors. TCRdb keeps only in-frame clones here, not all; method: immunoSEQ multiplex PCR. The data hold about 130,000 clones, with 81% observed a single time. Sequencing was performed on PBMCs. The origin of the receptors is a man between 18 and 29 years old in good health and CMV-seronegative. Each CDR3 is given with its conserved first and last residue. D genes are given only for firm matches. Size is omitted from some rows. Given values are once, few, many or a class for expanded clones.

once,TRBV30,TRBJ2-7,.,TGTGCCTGGAAAGGAGGGGCCGACGAGCAGTACTTC,CAWKGGADEQYF
.,TRBV4-3,TRBJ1-5,.,TGCGCCAGCAGCCAAGAATGGGCCCAGGGGACCAATCAGCCCCAGCATTTT,CASSQEWAQGTNQPQHF
.,TRBV6-5,TRBJ1-5,TRBD1,TGTGCCAGCAGGGGGACAGGGAGCAATCAGCCCCAGCATTTT,CASRGTGSNQPQHF
few,TRBV28,TRBJ1-1,.,TGTGCCAGCCCCGGGGGGGGTAACACTGAAGCTTTCTTT,CASPGGGNTEAFF
.,TRBV5-6,TRBJ2-5,TRBD2,TGTGCCAGCAGCTGGCCGGGACTAGCGGGGGACACCCAAGAGACCCAGTACTTC,CASSWPGLAGDTQETQYF
.,TRBV25-1,TRBJ1-6,.,TGTGCCAGCACGGGCAGGGCTCATTCACCCCTCCACTTT,CASTGRAHSPLHF
.,TRBV7-9,TRBJ2-1,.,TGTGCCAGCAGCCTACTCGACAATGAGCAGTTCTTC,CASSLLDNEQFF
.,TRBV7-9,TRBJ1-2,TRBD1,TGTGCCAGCAGCGTGGGACAGGGGGCTAACTATGGCTACACCTTC,CASSVGQGANYGYTF
.,TRBV11-2,TRBJ2-4,.,TGTGCCAGCAGCTTAAACTCACCTCTAGCCAAAAACATTCAGTACTTC,CASSLNSPLAKNIQYF
.,TRBV5-6,TRBJ2-3,TRBD2,TGTGCCAGCAGCTTGCTCTCTAGCGGGGGTCTAGATACGCAGTATTTT,CASSLLSSGGLDTQYF
.,TRBV19,TRBJ1-5,.,TGTGCCAGTAGTATAGGGCAGGGGACCAATCAGCCCCAGCATTTT,CASSIGQGTNQPQHF